The 2 T cell receptor beta chains below come from one sample, sequenced in a study of T-cell reconstitution after alpha-beta-depleted transplantation in children. Unique molecular identifiers were built into the TCRbeta library. TCRdb called the PCR reads again in MiXCR, with one record for every CDR3 protein. The data hold roughly 300,000 distinct CDR3 sequences, with approximately 10% observed a single time. The specimen was peripheral blood, collected 180 days after TCRalphabeta/CD19-depleted stem cell transplant. The receptors come from a male patient between 2 and 15 years old who had a stem cell transplant for chronic granulomatous disease, so the T cells may come from the graft donor.

This clonotype was detected ten times or more. The rearrangement joins TRBV7-9 to TRBJ2-1; TRBD2 matches 9 bases. This CDR3 is 18 amino acids long. V was clipped by 6 bases and J by 7 bases; unmatched bases: 19. The V gene's germline CDR1 is SEHNR and CDR2 FQNEAQ (reference sequence). As DNA, the CDR3 is TGTGCCAGCAGTCCTATTCTGGGACTAGCCGGGTTTGTGAATGAGCAGTTCTTC. Translating gives CASSPILGLAGFVNEQFF.

This clonotype has a handful of counts. The chain joins TRBV20-1 to TRBJ2-1; 11 bases are a match to TRBD2. The CDR3 contains 17 residues. CDR1 and CDR2 (germline): DFQATT, SNEGSKA (reference sequence). J gave up 4 bases and V 0 bases, and 8 bases lay outside the gene matches. The CDR3 loop is CSARDRRGTSGYNEQFF. Here the CDR3 DNA reads TGCAGTGCTAGAGATCGGCGGGGGACTAGCGGTTACAATGAGCAGTTCTTC.